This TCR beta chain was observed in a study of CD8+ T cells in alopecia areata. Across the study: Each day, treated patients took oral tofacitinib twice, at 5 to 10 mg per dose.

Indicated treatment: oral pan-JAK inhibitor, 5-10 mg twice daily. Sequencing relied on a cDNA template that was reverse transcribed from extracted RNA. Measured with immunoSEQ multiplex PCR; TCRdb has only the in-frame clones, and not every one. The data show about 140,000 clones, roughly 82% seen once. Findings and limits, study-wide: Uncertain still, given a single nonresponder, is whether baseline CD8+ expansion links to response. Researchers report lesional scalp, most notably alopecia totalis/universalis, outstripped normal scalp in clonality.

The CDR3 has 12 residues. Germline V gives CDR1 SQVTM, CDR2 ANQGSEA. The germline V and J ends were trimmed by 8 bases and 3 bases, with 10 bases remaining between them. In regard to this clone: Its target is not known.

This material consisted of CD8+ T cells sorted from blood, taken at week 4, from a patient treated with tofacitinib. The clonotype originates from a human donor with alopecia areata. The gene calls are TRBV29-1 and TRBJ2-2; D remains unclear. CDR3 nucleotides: TGCAGCTCCTATGGTTACACCGGGGAGCTGTTTTTT. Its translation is CSSYGYTGELFF.